This TCR beta chain was identified in a study of CD8 T cells in Susac syndrome. The V gene lost 1 base and the J gene lost 0 bases, with 10 bases spanning the gap. Germline values: CDR1 MGHDK, CDR2 SYGVNS. There are 16 residues in the CDR3. The RNA input was roughly 0.45 to 1 ug, and it was reverse transcribed with random hexamers. Each CDR3 protein is one row after TCRdb ran MiXCR on the immunoSEQ multiplex PCR reads. The table has 180,000 or so distinct CDR3 sequences, about 95% seen once. The CD8+ and CD4+ T cells were isolated magnetically using a negative isolation approach, whereas the TEMRA cells were enriched by FACS.

Sequencing was performed on CD4+ T cells from PBMCs. The chain has TRBV25-1 and TRBJ2-1; D remains ambiguous. This receptor was taken from a human donor in good health. This CDR3 is CASSESGPSSYNEQFF. The CDR3 bases are TGTGCCAGCAGTGAATCCGGGCCCAGCTCCTACAATGAGCAGTTCTTC.